These 8 T cell receptor beta chains originate from one sample sequenced in a study of blood T cell repertoires in COVID-19. Libraries were prepared by immunoSEQ multiplex PCR; TCRdb keeps only in-frame clonotypes and omits some of them. The data contain approximately 260,000 clones, around four fifths of them singletons. The sample was PBMCs or T cells enriched from blood (not recorded which). The receptors shown here come from a man aged 25-40 years with acute COVID-19.

V is TRBV11-1 and J is TRBJ2-3; TRBD2 aligns across 8 bases. The germline V gene encodes CDR1 SGHAT and CDR2 FQDESV (reference sequence). V trimming: 1 base; J trimming: 6 bases; junction bases outside the gene matches: 9. The CDR3 has 16 residues. This CDR3 is CASSLGSSAGVDTQYF. CDR3 sequence (DNA): TGTGCCAGCAGCTTAGGATCGTCAGCGGGAGTGGATACGCAGTATTTT.

The CDR3 is CASSPGTAPRTGELFF. In nucleotides, the CDR3 is TGTGCCAGCAGCCCGGGGACAGCCCCGAGGACCGGGGAGCTGTTTTTT. The chain uses TRBV7-9 and TRBJ2-2; 7 bases line up with TRBD1. The CDR3 totals 16 residues. Trimming at V came to 5 bases and at J to 5 bases, leaving 11 bases not matched to a gene. Germline V gene sequence: CDR1 SEHNR, CDR2 FQNEAQ (reference sequence).

The genes are TRBV19 and TRBJ2-1, with D possibly matching TRBD1 (7 bases). The CDR3 extends over 14 amino acids. Germline assignment: CDR1 LNHDA and CDR2 SQIVND (reference sequence). Trimming cost V 7 bases and J 7 bases, with 17 bases left between them. CDR3 DNA sequence: TGTGCCAGTACCCAGGATCAGGGGGGAAATGAGCAGTTCTTC. Its translation is CASTQDQGGNEQFF. The complete variable domain, with remaining parts taken from reference TRBV19 and TRBJ2-1, reads DGGITQSPKYLFRKEGQNVTLSCEQNLNHDAMYWYRQDPGQGLRLIYYSQIVNDFQKGDIAEGYSVSREKKESFPLTVTSAQKNPTAFYLCASTQDQGGNEQFFGPGTRLTVL.

The chain carries TRBV7-9 and TRBJ1-6; no definite D call. The CDR3 loop spans 14 amino acids. Trimming pared 1 base from V and 11 bases from J, leaving 12 bases between. CDR1 is SEHNR and CDR2 is FQNEAQ in the germline V gene (reference sequence). The CDR3 coding sequence is TGTGCCAGCAGCTTAGTCAACAGTGTCACACCCCTCCACTTT. Protein sequence: CASSLVNSVTPLHF.

The chain combines TRBV4-2 with TRBJ2-1, with 13 bases fitting TRBD2. J lost 4 bases, V lost 4 bases, and 4 bases had no gene match. The germline V gene encodes CDR1 LGHNA and CDR2 YNFKEQ. There are 16 residues in the CDR3. CDR3 nucleotide sequence: TGTGCCAGCAGCCCACCGACTAGCGGGGGGTACAATGAGCAGTTCTTC. The encoded protein is CASSPPTSGGYNEQFF.

The CDR3 DNA sequence: TGTGCCAGCAGCGTAGATTCTGGGGGGCAAGAGACCCAGTACTTC. Its protein product is CASSVDSGGQETQYF. The chain is built from TRBV9 and TRBJ2-5; D might be TRBD2 (6 bases). Germline V gene lookup returns CDR1 SGDLS and CDR2 YYNGEE. Trimming took off 0 bases at V and 2 bases at J, with 11 bases between the two ends. The CDR3 totals 15 residues. Full variable domain (rest looked up from reference TRBV9 and TRBJ2-5): DSGVTQTPKHLITATGQRVTLRCSPRSGDLSVYWYQQSLDQGLQFLIQYYNGEERAKGNILERFSAQQFPDLHSELNLSSLELGDSALYFCASSVDSGGQETQYFGPGTRLLVL.

This sequence joins TRBV29-1 and TRBJ1-2, with 7 nucleotides matching TRBD1. Germline V lookup: CDR1 SQVTM, CDR2 ANQGSEA. V gave up 5 bases and J gave up 4 bases; unmatched junction bases: 4. This CDR3 has 12 amino acids. The DNA for the CDR3 is TGCAGCGTTACAGGGGTGGGCTATGGCTACACCTTC. Protein: CSVTGVGYGYTF.

The chain couples TRBV5-1 to TRBJ2-7; the match to TRBD2 covers 11 bases. Trimming cost V 4 bases and J 6 bases; bases outside gene matches: 6. Germline CDR1 and CDR2: SGHRS and YFSETQ. The CDR3 is made up of 14 amino acids. CDR3 sequence (DNA): TGCGCCAGCAGCCCGGGACTAGCGGCGTCCGAGCAGTACGTC. As protein: CASSPGLAASEQYV.